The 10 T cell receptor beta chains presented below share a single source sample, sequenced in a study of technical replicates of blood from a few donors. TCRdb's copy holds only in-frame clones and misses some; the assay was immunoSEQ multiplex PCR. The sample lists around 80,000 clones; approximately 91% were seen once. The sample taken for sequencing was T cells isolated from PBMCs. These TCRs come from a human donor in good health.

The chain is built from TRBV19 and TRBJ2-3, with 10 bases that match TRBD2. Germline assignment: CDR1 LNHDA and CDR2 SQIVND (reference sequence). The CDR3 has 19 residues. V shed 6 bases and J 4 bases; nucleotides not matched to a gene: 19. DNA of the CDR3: TGTGCCAGTAGCATGGACGGCCCGTCTAGCGGGAGTATCTCAGATACGCAGTATTTT. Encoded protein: CASSMDGPSSGSISDTQYF.

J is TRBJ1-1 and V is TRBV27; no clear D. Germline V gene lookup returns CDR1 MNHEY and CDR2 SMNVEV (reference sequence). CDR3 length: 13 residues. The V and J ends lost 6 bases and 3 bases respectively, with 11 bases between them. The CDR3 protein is CASRPLEDTEAFF. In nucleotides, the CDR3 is TGTGCCAGCAGACCACTAGAGGACACTGAAGCTTTCTTT.

The CDR3: CASSHPGAGKEETQYF. CDR3 sequence (DNA): TGCGCCAGCAGCCACCCCGGCGCAGGGAAGGAAGAGACCCAGTACTTC. The chain uses TRBV5-1 and TRBJ2-5; tentative D call: TRBD1 (5 bases). Germline CDR1 is SGHRS and CDR2 is YFSETQ. V lost 4 bases and J lost 3, with 19 bases in between. The CDR3 extends over 16 amino acids. Full variable domain (outside the CDR3, taken from reference TRBV5-1 and TRBJ2-5): KAGVTQTPRYLIKTRGQQVTLSCSPISGHRSVSWYQQTPGQGLQFLFEYFSETQRNKGNFPGRFSGRQFSNSRSEMNVSTLELGDSALYLCASSHPGAGKEETQYFGPGTRLLVL.

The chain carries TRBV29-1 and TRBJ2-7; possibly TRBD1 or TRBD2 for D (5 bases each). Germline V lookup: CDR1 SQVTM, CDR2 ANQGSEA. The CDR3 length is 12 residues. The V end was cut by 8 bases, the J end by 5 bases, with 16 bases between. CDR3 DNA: TGCAGCTTTAAAGGGGCCGGGGACGAGCAGTACTTC. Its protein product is CSFKGAGDEQYF.

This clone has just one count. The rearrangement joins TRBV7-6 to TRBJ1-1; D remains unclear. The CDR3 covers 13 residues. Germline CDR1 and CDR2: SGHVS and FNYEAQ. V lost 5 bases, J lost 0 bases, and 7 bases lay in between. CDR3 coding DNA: TGTGCCAGCAGCCAAAATTTGAACACTGAAGCTTTCTTT. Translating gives CASSQNLNTEAFF.

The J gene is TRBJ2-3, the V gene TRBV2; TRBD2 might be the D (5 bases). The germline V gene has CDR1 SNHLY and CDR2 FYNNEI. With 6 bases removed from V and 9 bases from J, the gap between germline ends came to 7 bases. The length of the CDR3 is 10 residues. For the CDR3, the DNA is TGTGCCAGCAGGTCGGGAACGCAGTATTTT. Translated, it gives CASRSGTQYF.

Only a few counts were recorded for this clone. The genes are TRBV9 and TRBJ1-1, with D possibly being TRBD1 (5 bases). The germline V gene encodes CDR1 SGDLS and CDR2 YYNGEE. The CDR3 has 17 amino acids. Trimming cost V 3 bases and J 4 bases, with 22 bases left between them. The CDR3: CASSDTFGGRRGTEAFF. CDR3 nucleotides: TGTGCCAGCAGCGACACCTTCGGGGGGAGAAGAGGCACTGAAGCTTTCTTT.

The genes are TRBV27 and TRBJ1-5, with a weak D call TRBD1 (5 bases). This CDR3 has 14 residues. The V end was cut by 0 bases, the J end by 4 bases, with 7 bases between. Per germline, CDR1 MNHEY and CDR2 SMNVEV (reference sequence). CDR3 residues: CASSLSRQNQPQHF. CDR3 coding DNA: TGTGCCAGCAGTTTATCCCGACAGAATCAGCCCCAGCATTTT.

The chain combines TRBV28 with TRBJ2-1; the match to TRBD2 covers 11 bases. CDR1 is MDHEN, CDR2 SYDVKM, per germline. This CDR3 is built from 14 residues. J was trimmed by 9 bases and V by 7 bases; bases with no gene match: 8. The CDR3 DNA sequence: TGTGCCAGCACCCAACTAGCGGGAGAGGGTGAGCAGTTCTTC. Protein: CASTQLAGEGEQFF.

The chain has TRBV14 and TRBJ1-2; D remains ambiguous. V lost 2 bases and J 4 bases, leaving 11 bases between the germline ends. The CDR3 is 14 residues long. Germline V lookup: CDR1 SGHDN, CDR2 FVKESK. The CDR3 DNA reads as TGTGCCAGCAGCCAATTCGGGTCGGCCTATGGCTACACCTTC. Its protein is CASSQFGSAYGYTF.